One T cell receptor (beta chain) is described in this entry. What it binds is not known. The data belong to a study of T cells in Graves' hyperthyroidism and ophthalmopathy. The overall study: Peripheral blood was obtained at initial diagnosis, preceding any treatment.

If no ophthalmopathy progression occurred within 18 months, Graves' hyperthyroidism was stable. Reasons for excluding patients were uncontrolled infection, other autoimmune disease, pregnancy or lactation. Authors of the study amplified TCR beta CDR3 regions from RNA transcripts. During a first-round RT-PCR of the TCR CDR3, the HTBI primer set was used. TCRdb reanalysed the multiplex PCR reads using MiXCR and keeps one entry per CDR3 protein. The sample lists more than 300,000 distinct CDR3 sequences; approximately 14% were seen once. General observations from the study: Most expanded thyroid clonotypes above 0.001 recurred in blood.

The V end lost 1 base, the J end lost 3 bases, and 15 bases lay between the germline ends. This CDR3 is built from 16 residues. Germline V gene lookup returns CDR1 KGHSH and CDR2 LQKENI. The chain has TRBV18 and TRBJ1-1, with D hard to call. This receptor was taken from a woman under 40 with Graves' hyperthyroidism. Sequenced material: blood. CDR3 residues: CASSPRGFGGDTEAFF. CDR3 DNA: TGTGCCAGCTCACCACGTGGGTTTGGTGGGGACACTGAAGCTTTCTTT. The full variable domain, in which reference TRBV18 and TRBJ1-1 provide the parts outside the CDR3, is NAGVMQNPRHLVRRRGQEARLRCSPMKGHSHVYWYRQLPEEGLKFMVYLQKENIIDESGMPKERFSAEFPKEGPSILRIQQVVRGDSAAYFCASSPRGFGGDTEAFFGQGTRLTVV.